The 2 T cell receptor beta chains below all came from one sample that was sequenced in a study of neurological immune-mediated disorders. Using its own MiXCR run on the 5' RACE reads, TCRdb lists one record per CDR3 protein. The table shows 55,000 to 65,000 distinct CDR3 sequences, with around 9.7% occurring only once. Described time point: longitudinal time-point 2. The sample was PBMCs. The receptors stem from a young man in good health.

To note about this clonotype: A much more abundant neighbour one base away suggests this may be a read error. CDR3 in DNA: TGCAGCGTTTCCGGACAGGGGGACTCCTACGAGCAGTACTTC. This encodes CSVSGQGDSYEQYF. The rearrangement joins TRBV29-1 to TRBJ2-7, with TRBD1 matching 10 bases. The V gene's germline CDR1 is SQVTM and CDR2 ANQGSEA. After removal of 5 bases from V and 0 bases from J, the junction contained 4 bases not matched to a gene. The CDR3 is made up of 14 amino acids.

This clonotype has at least ten counts. The chain links TRBV28 to TRBJ1-1; D is ambiguous. CDR1 and CDR2 from the germline V gene are MDHEN and SYDVKM. V gave up 3 bases and J gave up 6 bases, with 5 bases separating them. The CDR3 loop spans 11 amino acids. CDR3 residues: CASSFMAEAFF. The DNA of the CDR3 is TGTGCCAGCAGTTTCATGGCTGAAGCTTTCTTT.